This T cell receptor (beta chain) came from a study of tissue T cells after allogeneic stem cell transplantation. Study-level information: This research-autopsy study prospectively enrolled adult allogeneic hematopoietic cell transplant recipients with steroid-refractory graft-versus-host disease.

Profiled with immunoSEQ multiplex PCR; TCRdb holds only in-frame clones, not every one. Here the sample spans about 26,000 clones, 91% being singletons. The V end was cut by 0 bases, the J end by 0 bases, with 8 bases between. CDR1 and CDR2 from the germline V gene are SGDLS and YYNGEE. The CDR3 runs 15 residues. This sample comprised blood, obtained before transplantation. The V and J genes are TRBV9 and TRBJ2-3; D possibly corresponds to TRBD2 (5 bases). The clonotype originates from a male donor aged 60 or over who later had graft-versus-host disease after an allogeneic stem cell transplant. In DNA, the CDR3 is TGTGCCAGCAGCGTAGACGGCGGGAGCACAGATACGCAGTATTTT. Encoded protein: CASSVDGGSTDTQYF.